This T cell receptor (beta chain) was recovered during a study of cytomegalovirus exposure and HLA in healthy donors. The overall study: Unique TCRs from HLA-typed donors, 70 million to 100 million of them, were held in an early data release.

CDR1 is MGHRA and CDR2 is YSYEKL in the germline V gene. V lost 4 bases, J lost 2 bases, and 6 bases stayed unmatched. CDR3 length: 16 residues. Study results and limitations: As was reported, the HLA-A and HLA-B alleles of most subjects were accurately predicted from TCR beta sequences.

The PCR employed 60 Vbeta primers together with 13 Jbeta primers. Profiling relied on immunoSEQ multiplex PCR, and the TCRdb table lists in-frame clones only, not all of them. The sample holds around 120,000 clones, approximately 76% seen once. Of note for this clone: What it binds is unknown.

This clonotype was obtained from a man aged 55-75 years in good health and CMV-seropositive. This chain connects TRBV4-1 to TRBJ2-2; 8 bases are a match to TRBD2. What was sequenced was PBMCs. The CDR3 bases are TGCGCCAGCAGCCGTTCTGCGGGAGGTAACACCGGGGAGCTGTTTTTT. Translated, it gives CASSRSAGGNTGELFF.